This T cell receptor (beta chain) was found in a study of shared clonotypes between healthy human individuals. The germline gives CDR1 LNHDA, CDR2 SQIVND (reference sequence). The CDR3 consists of 13 residues. V lost 4 bases, J lost 2 bases, and 8 bases lay in between. As concerns this clone: Other DNA sequences in the sample encode the same CDR3.

Every immunoSEQ plate was one replicate of a subset's evenly spread DNA. The assay was immunoSEQ multiplex PCR, and TCRdb's table has in-frame clones only and misses some. The sample shows more than 850,000 clones, approximately 80% of them seen only once. CD4+ cell separation produced CD45RA+ naive and CD45RA-negative memory subsets. Sequenced material: memory CD4+ T cells from PBMCs. The subset denotes: CD45RA-negative fraction. The rearrangement uses TRBV19 and TRBJ2-5; possible D gene TRBD1, 5 bases. The clonotype was recovered from a man aged 18 to 29 in good health. Some clones in this sample may be carry-over from other donors' samples. Here the CDR3 reads CASSTRQQETQYF. The CDR3 nucleotides read TGTGCCAGTAGTACCCGACAGCAAGAGACCCAGTACTTC.